This T cell receptor (beta chain) originates from a study of CD8+CD57+ T cells in acquired aplastic anemia. General study points: Between patients and controls, about 30 CD8+ CDR3 sequences were found in common.

Patients picked for sequencing had shown CD8+CD57+ cell expansion detected by flow cytometry. This clonotype was seen once. The antigen is not known. Researchers used genomic DNA as the template to profile TCR beta VDJ and CDR3. TCRdb reanalysed the reads using MiXCR and keeps one entry per CDR3 protein. The table includes under 200,000 distinct CDR3 sequences, around 48% detected once. The V end lost 4 bases, the J end lost 4 bases, and 11 bases lay between the germline ends. The CDR3 extends over 14 amino acids. Germline values: CDR1 WSHSY, CDR2 SAAADI. What was sequenced was sorted CD4+, CD8+, or CD8+CD57+ T cells (not recorded which) from PBMCs. The chain joins TRBV10-2 to TRBJ1-3, with a weak D call TRBD1 (5 bases). This clonotype was sampled from a human donor with aplastic anemia. CDR3 in amino acids: CASSGGTEGNTIYF. The CDR3 DNA reads as TGCGCCAGCAGTGGGGGGACGGAGGGAAACACCATATATTTT.